One and the same sample provided the 17 T cell receptor beta chains below, sequenced in a study of blood T cell repertoires in COVID-19. Profiled with immunoSEQ multiplex PCR; TCRdb holds only in-frame clones, not every one. The sample has approximately 150,000 clones, around four fifths seen once. Source material: peripheral blood. These receptors all stem from an elderly woman with COVID-19, enrolled during active disease.

This clone was detected once. Given a much more abundant clone one base away, this may be a read error. The same CDR3 arises from other DNA sequences in this sample as well. The V and J genes are TRBV10-2 and TRBJ2-5, with 7 nucleotides matching TRBD1. The germline V gene has CDR1 WSHSY and CDR2 SAAADI. The CDR3 totals 14 residues. The CDR3 protein is CASSAPGQQETQYF. The DNA of the CDR3 is TGCGCTAGCAGCGCACCGGGACAGCAAGAGACCCAGTACTTC.

The rearrangement joins TRBV2 to TRBJ2-7, with TRBD2 as a possible D gene (5 bases). The germline gives CDR1 SNHLY, CDR2 FYNNEI. V was clipped by 5 bases and J by 0 bases, with 14 bases between them. The CDR3 totals 15 residues. DNA for the CDR3: TGTGCCAGCAGTCTTAATCGGGAACCCTCCTACGAGCAGTACTTC. As protein: CASSLNREPSYEQYF.

The chain has TRBV9 and TRBJ1-5; D not certain. Trimming shortened V by 4 bases and J by 9 bases, and 14 bases separated the two germline ends. In germline, CDR1 is SGDLS, CDR2 YYNGEE. This CDR3 has 13 residues. For the CDR3, the DNA is TGTGCCAGCAGCCCCCTGGGCGTCGGGCCCCAGCATTTT. Translation gives CASSPLGVGPQHF.

This sequence joins TRBV5-1 and TRBJ1-1; D remains unclear. CDR1 is SGHRS and CDR2 is YFSETQ in the germline V gene. The V end was cut by 0 bases, the J end by 4 bases, with 13 bases between. CDR3 length equals 15 residues. CDR3 loop: CASSLAAGLSTEAFF. Here the CDR3 DNA reads TGCGCCAGCAGCTTGGCCGCGGGATTGAGCACTGAAGCTTTCTTT.

V gene TRBV29-1 combines with J gene TRBJ1-2; the D is unclear. The germline V gene has CDR1 SQVTM and CDR2 ANQGSEA. The CDR3 extends over 12 amino acids. Trimming stripped 4 bases from V and 7 bases from J, with 13 bases between. The CDR3 loop reads CSVGRGWGGYTF. CDR3 nucleotide sequence: TGCAGCGTTGGGCGCGGGTGGGGTGGCTACACCTTC.

The chain links TRBV4-1 to TRBJ2-1; 11 bases match TRBD2. CDR3 length equals 15 residues. Trimming at V came to 1 base and at J to 12 bases, leaving 8 bases not matched to a gene. Looked up from germline, CDR1 is MGHRA and CDR2 is YSYEKL. In DNA, the CDR3 is TGCGCCAGCAGCCAAGGACTAGCGGGACCGCCCACGCAGTTCTTC. This encodes CASSQGLAGPPTQFF.

The CDR3 here is CASRRGEGWDGYTF. CDR3 DNA sequence: TGTGCCAGCAGAAGGGGGGAGGGTTGGGATGGCTACACCTTC. This sequence joins TRBV7-9 and TRBJ1-2; D may be TRBD1 (6 bases). This CDR3 is built from 14 residues. Deletions cut 6 bases from V and 6 bases from J, with 17 bases between. Germline assignment: CDR1 SEHNR and CDR2 FQNEAQ (reference sequence).

Only one count was recorded for this clone. This chain links TRBV2 with TRBJ2-2; the match to TRBD2 covers 7 bases. The CDR3 covers 15 residues. The J segment lost 5 bases and the V segment lost 4 bases, leaving 7 bases of the junction unmatched. The germline V gene has CDR1 SNHLY and CDR2 FYNNEI. The CDR3 DNA is TGTGCCAGCAGTGCCCTCACCGGGAGGACCGGGGAGCTGTTTTTT. It translates to CASSALTGRTGELFF.

This chain joins TRBV5-1 and TRBJ1-5, with a weak D call TRBD1 (5 bases). The germline V and J ends were trimmed by 7 bases and 7 bases, with 18 bases remaining between them. This CDR3 comprises 14 residues. Germline V gives CDR1 SGHRS, CDR2 YFSETQ. In DNA, the CDR3 is TGCGCCAGCTCCGAGTCAGGGAGGCAGCAGCCCCAGCATTTT. This gives the protein CASSESGRQQPQHF.

The chain carries TRBV7-9 and TRBJ1-1; D gene unclear. The CDR3 runs to 17 residues. Germline assignment: CDR1 SEHNR and CDR2 FQNEAQ (reference sequence). V gave up 4 bases and J gave up 5 bases, with 23 bases separating them. CDR3 loop: CASSYPMRGNRKTEAFF. As DNA, the CDR3 is TGTGCCAGCAGCTACCCAATGCGAGGGAATCGGAAGACTGAAGCTTTCTTT.

This clone has a single count. CDR3 sequence (DNA): TGTGCCAGCAGCTCACCCGGGCAGGGCGCCTCCTACGAGCAGTACTTC. Its protein is CASSSPGQGASYEQYF. The chain employs TRBV5-4 and TRBJ2-7, with D possibly TRBD1 on 5 matching bases. Trimming took 3 bases from V and 0 from J, leaving 16 bases between them. The CDR3 length is 16 residues. Germline V gives CDR1 SGHNT, CDR2 YYREEE (reference sequence).

The chain joins TRBV14 to TRBJ1-6, with D tentatively TRBD1 (6 bases). V lost 7 bases, J lost 10 bases, and 17 bases lay in between. The CDR3 spans 14 residues. Germline V lookup: CDR1 SGHDN, CDR2 FVKESK. CDR3: CASNLGGDSSPLHF. CDR3 coding DNA: TGTGCCAGCAACCTAGGGGGGGATTCATCACCCCTCCACTTT.

This chain connects TRBV7-9 to TRBJ2-1; 10 nucleotides align to TRBD2. The junction had 3 bases not matched to a gene; V was cut back by 6 bases and J by 4 bases. This CDR3 is 14 amino acids long. Germline V gene sequence: CDR1 SEHNR, CDR2 FQNEAQ (reference sequence). The CDR3 spells CASRNSGGYNEQFF. As DNA, the CDR3 is TGTGCCAGCAGGAATAGCGGGGGGTACAATGAGCAGTTCTTC.

The V gene is TRBV11-2, the J gene TRBJ1-1, with 8 bases aligning to TRBD1. The germline V gene has CDR1 SGHAT and CDR2 FQNNGV. V shed 1 base and J 2 bases; nucleotides not matched to a gene: 3. The CDR3 has 15 residues. The CDR3 nucleotides are TGTGCCAGCAGCTTAGGATCAGGGGGCAACACTGAAGCTTTCTTT. This encodes CASSLGSGGNTEAFF.

The V gene is TRBV27, the J gene TRBJ2-7; the match to TRBD1 covers 8 bases. V was pared by 5 bases and J by 7 bases, with 4 bases of the junction left unmatched. Germline V CDR1 and CDR2: MNHEY, SMNVEV (reference sequence). CDR3 size: 12 residues. In nucleotides, the CDR3 is TGTGCCAGCAGTATTACAGGGGGTGAGCAGTACTTC. The encoded protein is CASSITGGEQYF.

This chain uses TRBV5-1 with TRBJ2-2; D perhaps matches TRBD1 (5 bases). V dropped 5 bases and J dropped 6 bases, with 14 bases sitting between them. The CDR3 has 14 amino acids. Germline V gene sequence: CDR1 SGHRS, CDR2 YFSETQ. For the CDR3, the DNA is TGCGCCAGCAGGCCCGACAGTTCGCCCGGGGAGCTGTTTTTT. It specifies CASRPDSSPGELFF.

This chain uses TRBV19 with TRBJ1-3; D may be TRBD1 (5 bases). The CDR3 is 13 residues long. Germline assignment: CDR1 LNHDA and CDR2 SQIVND (reference sequence). The V and J ends lost 7 bases and 5 bases respectively, with 12 bases between them. The DNA of the CDR3 is TGTGCCAGTAATACTCGACAGCGAAACACCATATATTTT. This translates into CASNTRQRNTIYF.